These 10 T cell receptor beta chains came from one sample sequenced in a study of T cell repertoires in cytomegalovirus infection. These receptors lack a known antigen. TCRdb redid the calling of the reads with MiXCR, one entry per CDR3 protein. The repertoire holds 70,000 to 85,000 distinct CDR3 sequences, with around 40% as singletons. The input for sequencing was CD8+ T cells from cultured PBMCs, taken from culture after CMV antigen stimulation. The receptors were gathered from a human donor in good health (CMV status not recorded). Some clones in this sample may be carry-over from other donors' samples.

This chain uses TRBV6-5 with TRBJ1-1; no firm D call. This CDR3 has 13 residues. The germline CDR1 and CDR2 sequences are MNHEY and SVGAGI. V dropped 8 bases and J dropped 3 bases, with 13 bases sitting between them. The CDR3 nucleotides read TGTGCCAGCGGAAAGACCCCCTACACTGAAGCTTTCTTT. Its protein is CASGKTPYTEAFF.

This clonotype was observed once. The chain links TRBV12-3 or TRBV12-4 to TRBJ2-5, with 8 bases that match TRBD1. J gave up 1 base and V 6 bases, and 1 base lay outside the gene matches. CDR3 length: 13 residues. CDR3 nucleotides: TGTGCCAGCAGCACAGGGGGCCAAGAGACCCAGTACTTC. Amino acids: CASSTGGQETQYF.

The rearrangement links TRBV20-1 to TRBJ1-1; D gene uncertain. V was pared by 3 bases and J by 6 bases, with 17 bases between. Germline assignment: CDR1 DFQATT and CDR2 SNEGSKA (reference sequence). The CDR3 runs to 14 residues. This chain's CDR3 is CSASQVDLPPEAFF. CDR3 nucleotides: TGCAGTGCTAGTCAGGTGGACCTACCCCCTGAAGCTTTCTTT.

This clonotype was seen only once. The chain has TRBV11-2 and TRBJ2-1; 7 nucleotides match TRBD1. The CDR3 extends over 14 amino acids. Germline lookup yields CDR1 SGHAT and CDR2 FQNNGV. The junction had 9 bases not matched to a gene; V was cut back by 5 bases and J by 8 bases. The CDR3 coding sequence is TGTGCCAGCAGCCCTATGGACAGGTTGGATGAGCAGTTCTTC. Its translation: CASSPMDRLDEQFF. Full variable domain (rest looked up from reference TRBV11-2 and TRBJ2-1): EAGVAQSPRYKIIEKRQSVAFWCNPISGHATLYWYQQILGQGPKLLIQFQNNGVVDDSQLPKDRFSAERLKGVDSTLKIQPAKLEDSAVYLCASSPMDRLDEQFFGPGTRLTVL.

The chain combines TRBV7-2 with TRBJ2-5; D might be TRBD1 (7 bases). CDR1 is SGHTA, CDR2 FQGNSA, per germline. Trimming took off 4 bases at V and 1 base at J, with 13 bases between the two ends. The CDR3 extends over 15 amino acids. CDR3 DNA: TGTGCCAGCAGCTACGGAGGGGGCTCCCAAGAGACCCAGTACTTC. It is translated as CASSYGGGSQETQYF.

V and J are TRBV19 and TRBJ1-6; D gene unclear. CDR1 and CDR2 from the germline V gene are LNHDA and SQIVND (reference sequence). V shed 3 bases and J shed 2 bases, with 11 bases lying between them. CDR3 length: 16 amino acids. CDR3 amino acids: CASSILGPAYNSPLHF. The CDR3 DNA reads TGTGCCAGTAGTATTCTTGGACCCGCCTATAATTCACCCCTCCACTTT.

This clonotype has just one count. The chain has TRBV12-3 or TRBV12-4 and TRBJ2-5; a weak D match, TRBD2 (5 bases). The CDR3 is 17 residues long. V was clipped by 5 bases and J by 5 bases, with 24 bases between them. The DNA of the CDR3 is TGTGCCAGCAGTCAACCCCGGGATACCAAGTTTCAGGAGACCCAGTACTTC. Protein sequence: CASSQPRDTKFQETQYF.

In its sample, this clonotype was seen a few times. CDR3 sequence: CASSYFPGTTYEQYF. The CDR3 nucleotides read TGTGCCAGCAGTTACTTTCCAGGGACGACCTACGAGCAGTACTTC. The rearrangement links TRBV6-2 or TRBV6-3 to TRBJ2-7; D could derive from TRBD1 or TRBD2 (5 bases each). Germline loops: CDR1 MNHEY, CDR2 SVGEGT. The germline V and J ends were trimmed by 1 base and 2 bases, with 12 bases remaining between them. The CDR3 sequence is 15 residues long.

The gene calls are TRBV4-3 and TRBJ1-3; D is unclear. Germline V gene sequence: CDR1 LGHNA, CDR2 YSLEER. The CDR3 runs to 16 residues. V lost 3 bases to trimming and J lost 0 bases, with 12 bases between them. The CDR3 spells CASSQTFGSSGNTIYF. CDR3 nucleotides: TGCGCCAGCAGCCAGACCTTTGGAAGCTCTGGAAACACCATATATTTT.

This chain uses TRBV6-2 or TRBV6-3 with TRBJ2-1, with D possibly being TRBD2 (5 bases). CDR3 size: 16 residues. From germline, CDR1 is MNHEY and CDR2 SVGEGT. Trimming shortened V by 6 bases and J by 4 bases, and 19 bases separated the two germline ends. CDR3 sequence reads: CASSPEPGYLYNEQFF. The CDR3 DNA follows: TGTGCCAGCAGCCCTGAACCGGGATACCTTTACAATGAGCAGTTCTTC.